This section outlines one TCR beta chain sequence together with its context. This clone was seen just once. Its antigen remains undetermined. One base away there is no much larger clone; base qualities are not given. In the germline V gene, CDR1 corresponds to SGHRS and CDR2 to YFSETQ. Here V drops 4 bases and J drops 4 bases, and the junction holds 7 bases not matched to any gene. There are 14 amino acids in the CDR3, from cysteine to phenylalanine inclusive. CDR3 DNA only is kept here, 42 bases in frame from base 1. The sample originates from a study of blood T cell repertoires in COVID-19 (dated by TCRdb to between 2020 and 2021). Regarding the complete study: Samples from collaborators originated in the United States, Italy and Spain and spanned both the acute and convalescent phases of COVID-19. The material from the prospective study consisted of cDNA or gDNA derived from T cells, B-cell-depleted T cells, or PBMCs. Deeply sampled blood TCRbeta repertoires from subjects exposed to, actively infected with, or recovered from COVID-19 were included in the dataset. The repertoires were released in a freely available public database meant as a resource for research on the immune response to SARS-CoV-2. Samples came from the ongoing ImmuneRACE study (first 160 participants) plus 1,254 subjects from 6 global collaborators. A de-identified subject ID, COVID-19 status, age in years and sex were almost always included in the sample metadata. HLA class I and class II types, where available, came from metadata supplied by the sample provider rather than from assay-based typing. Beyond this particular receptor, the publication reports: Clinical and demographic metadata were provided uncurated, with the amount varying by source and participant.

TCRbeta CDR3 regions were amplified from genomic DNA by means of the immunoSEQ Assay, a bias-controlled multiplex PCR. The authors' pipeline ran thus. The number of nucleated cells in each sample was estimated by amplification of reference gene primers within the assay. To quantify the absolute abundance of each unique TCRbeta CDR3 rearrangement, sequence reads were collapsed and filtered. For each sample, productive Simpson clonality was calculated by taking the square root of Simpson's diversity index across productive rearrangements. This immuneACCESS table, as held by TCRdb, lists in-frame sequences with V and J called but not all clones. Of the missing ones, under half trace to an unresolved V gene in checked studies; the others have no known cause. The DNA gave D and trimming, while V, J and clone size come from that table. The sample table holds 120,000 or so clones, of which 55% to 70% were seen once. The ten top clones hold under 2.5% of the sample.

The collaborating institutions used their own protocols to collect whole blood in K2EDTA tubes. For TCRbeta analysis, collaborators shipped samples as frozen whole blood, isolated PBMCs, or DNA extracted from either of those sample types. The source of this sequence is a woman aged 70-85 years with acute or convalescent COVID-19. The sample was peripheral blood. The rearrangement combines TRBV5-1 with TRBJ1-2; a stretch of 7 junction bases matches TRBD1. The CDR3 corresponds to CASSPSGQRYGYTF. The DNA is as follows: TGCGCCAGCAGCCCTTCGGGACAGCGCTATGGCTACACCTTC.